Given below is one T cell receptor beta chain in context. Antigen unknown. This CDR3 spans 15 amino acids. Germline V CDR1 and CDR2: LGHDT, YNNKEL (reference sequence). V lost 4 bases, J lost 0 bases, and 9 bases lay in between. Data came from immunoSEQ multiplex PCR; TCRdb stores just in-frame clones and leaves some out. The sample lists 200,000 to 250,000 clones, roughly 88% occurring once. This specimen belongs to a study of Ad26.COV2.S vaccination and SARS-CoV-2 variants. Whole-study results and caveats: Post-vaccination breadth of spike-specific CD8+ and CD4+ T cell responses was reportedly substantial. Similar non-spike TCR breadth was seen in vaccine and placebo recipients. Possibly, TCR breadth and depth analyses underestimated total T cell responses.

Treatment in this sample: around 19 received Ad26.COV2.S at low or high dose, single or two shots; 5 received placebo; per-sample allocation not given. Samples were taken on day 63 after the first vaccine or placebo injection. This rearrangement joins TRBV3-1 (or the pseudogene TRBV3-2) to TRBJ1-4, with D possibly TRBD1 on 6 matching bases. Source: peripheral blood, taken in a trial of Ad26.COV2.S vaccine versus placebo. This clonotype was obtained from a person between 18 and 60 years old who received the Ad26.COV2.S COVID-19 vaccine or a placebo. CDR3 sequence (DNA): TGTGCCAGCAGCCTCGGGACAACAACTAATGAAAAACTGTTTTTT. Amino acids: CASSLGTTTNEKLFF.